This TCR beta chain was identified in a study of blood T cell repertoires in COVID-19. With 7 bases removed from V and 9 bases from J, the gap between germline ends came to 10 bases. The germline gives CDR1 MDHEN, CDR2 SYDVKM. The CDR3 has 11 residues. This clone was seen a single time. Per the authors' pipeline: By means of reference gene primer amplification, nucleated cell counts were estimated. Sequenced by immunoSEQ multiplex PCR; TCRdb stores in-frame clones only, minus some. From that table come the V and J calls and clone size; the DNA was used to work out D and trimming. The sample yields around 55,000 clones, 65% to 90% seen once.

The genes are TRBV28 and TRBJ1-5; D remains ambiguous. The sequence derives from a human donor in a cohort sampled during active COVID-19. The sample consisted of peripheral blood. The CDR3 bases are TGTGCCAGCACCCCCTCGGGGCCCCAGCATTTT. Translating it yields CASTPSGPQHF.